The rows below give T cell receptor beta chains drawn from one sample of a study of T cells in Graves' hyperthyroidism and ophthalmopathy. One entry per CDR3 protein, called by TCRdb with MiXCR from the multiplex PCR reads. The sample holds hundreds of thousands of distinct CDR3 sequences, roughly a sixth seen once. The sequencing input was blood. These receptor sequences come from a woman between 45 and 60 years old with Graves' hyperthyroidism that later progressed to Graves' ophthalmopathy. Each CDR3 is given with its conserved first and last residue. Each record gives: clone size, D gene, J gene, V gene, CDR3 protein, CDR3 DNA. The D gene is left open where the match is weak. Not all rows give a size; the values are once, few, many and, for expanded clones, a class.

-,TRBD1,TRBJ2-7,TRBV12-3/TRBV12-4,CASRYGQGGYYEQYF,TGTGCCAGCAGATACGGACAGGGGGGTTACTACGAGCAGTACTTC
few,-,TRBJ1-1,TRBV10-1,CASSEQDLPNTEAFF,TGCGCCAGCAGTGAACAGGATTTACCGAACACTGAAGCTTTCTTT
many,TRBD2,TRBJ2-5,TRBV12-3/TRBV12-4,CASSRRWRGGLETQYF,TGTGCCAGCAGTCGCCGTTGGCGGGGGGGCCTCGAGACCCAGTACTTC
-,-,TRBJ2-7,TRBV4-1,CASSQEVTGSYEQYF,TGCGCCAGCAGCCAAGAGGTTACGGGGTCCTACGAGCAGTACTTC
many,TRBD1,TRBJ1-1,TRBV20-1,CSARSRDRPVNTEAFF,TGCAGTGCTAGATCCCGGGACAGACCGGTGAACACTGAAGCTTTCTTT
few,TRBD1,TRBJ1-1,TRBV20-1,CSARDGTGTREAFF,TGCAGTGCTAGAGATGGGACAGGGACCAGAGAAGCTTTCTTT
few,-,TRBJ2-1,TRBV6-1,CASSYVGAINEQFF,TGTGCCAGCAGTTACGTGGGGGCCATCAATGAGCAGTTCTTC
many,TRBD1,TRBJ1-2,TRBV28,CASSFAGQGGNSNYGYTF,TGTGCCAGCAGTTTCGCCGGACAGGGGGGCAATTCTAACTATGGCTACACCTTC
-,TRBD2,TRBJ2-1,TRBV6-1,CASSQRGGIYNEQFF,TGTGCCAGCAGTCAGCGGGGGGGAATCTACAATGAGCAGTTCTTC
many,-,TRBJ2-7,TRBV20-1,CSARDVDVGFGEQYF,TGCAGTGCTAGAGATGTGGATGTCGGATTCGGGGAGCAGTACTTC
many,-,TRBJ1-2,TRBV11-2,CASSLGVRDGYTF,TGTGCCAGCAGCTTAGGAGTCCGCGATGGCTACACCTTC
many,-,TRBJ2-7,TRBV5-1,CASSYRARHDYEQYF,TGCGCCAGCAGTTACCGGGCCAGACATGATTACGAGCAGTACTTC
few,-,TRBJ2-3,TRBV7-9,CASSLSRGTDTQYF,TGTGCCAGCAGCTTAAGCAGGGGAACAGATACGCAGTATTTT
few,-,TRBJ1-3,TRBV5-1,CASSLDWPLPMDGNTIYF,TGCGCCAGCAGCTTGGATTGGCCTCTACCCATGGACGGAAACACCATATATTTT
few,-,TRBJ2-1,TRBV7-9,CASPPAGLYNEQFF,TGTGCCAGCCCTCCGGCGGGACTCTACAATGAGCAGTTCTTC
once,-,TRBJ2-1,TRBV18,CASSPPGLPYNEQFF,TGTGCCAGCTCACCACCTGGACTACCCTACAATGAGCAGTTCTTC
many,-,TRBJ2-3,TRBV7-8,CASSGDGGTDTQYF,TGTGCCAGCAGCGGGGACGGGGGCACAGATACGCAGTATTTT
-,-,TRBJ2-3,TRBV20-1,CSARDHWGKDTQYF,TGCAGTGCTAGAGACCACTGGGGGAAAGATACGCAGTATTTT